These T cell receptor beta chains were read from a single sample in a study of shared clonotypes between healthy human individuals. Assay: immunoSEQ multiplex PCR; the TCRdb copy retains only in-frame clones and omits some. The sample yields around 1.9 million clones, roughly 91% seen once. The sequencing input was naive CD8+ T cells from PBMCs. These receptors all come from a man aged 18 to 30 in good health. Some clones in this sample may be carry-over from other donors' samples. Each CDR3 is given with its conserved first and last residue. D genes are given only for firm matches.

>TRBJ2-7|TRBD2|TRBV27
TGTGCCAGCAGTTCTAGCGGAGGCCGCTCCTACGAGCAGTACTTC
CASSSSGGRSYEQYF
>TRBJ2-1|-|TRBV2
TGTGCCAGCAGTGAAGGGGGGGGCCCATACAATGAGCAGTTCTTC
CASSEGGGPYNEQFF
>TRBJ2-1|-|TRBV12-5
TGTGCTAGTGGTTTGGACCCCCTCCGGTCCAATGAGCAGTTCTTC
CASGLDPLRSNEQFF
>TRBJ1-1|-|TRBV27
TGTGCCAGCAGTTTCGGTCGGGTCACTGAAGCTTTCTTT
CASSFGRVTEAFF
>TRBJ1-4|-|TRBV10-3
TGTGCCATCAGTGAGTCTAAGGAATTCGCTAATGAAAAACTGTTTTTT
CAISESKEFANEKLFF
>TRBJ2-7|-|TRBV5-1
TGCGCCAGCAGCTTGAGCTCAAAACCCTACGAGCAGTACTTC
CASSLSSKPYEQYF
>TRBJ2-6|-|TRBV19
TGTGCCAGTAGTATAATAATCCCATCTGGGGCCAACGTCCTGACTTTC
CASSIIIPSGANVLTF
>TRBJ2-7|-|TRBV6-6
TGTGCCAGCAGTCTCATTTACGAGCAGTACTTC
CASSLIYEQYF
>TRBJ2-1|-|TRBV11-2
TGTGCCAGCAGCTTAGGAGGGGACACTACCTACAATGAGCAGTTCTTC
CASSLGGDTTYNEQFF
>TRBJ1-2|-|TRBV9
TGTGCCAGCGCCGCTAATATTCGGGGCCCGGAGGGCTACACCTTC
CASAANIRGPEGYTF
>TRBJ2-7|TRBD2|TRBV6-6
TGTGCCAGCAAGACTAGCGACTACTACGAGCAGTACTTC
CASKTSDYYEQYF